What follows are 18 T cell receptor beta chains derived from one specimen sequenced in a study of T cell changes during pregnancy in multiple sclerosis. Clones were sequenced by immunoSEQ multiplex PCR, and TCRdb holds only the in-frame ones, with some missing. The sample lists 90,000 to 100,000 clones, around 93% seen once, with 3.5% to 4.5% in the top ten. Material: peripheral blood, obtained in the first trimester of pregnancy. The source of these receptors is a female donor with multiple sclerosis, enrolled in a pregnancy study.

The chain carries TRBV14 and TRBJ1-2; 8 bases line up with TRBD1. CDR3 size: 15 residues. CDR1 and CDR2 (germline): SGHDN, FVKESK. With V trimmed by 0 bases and J by 8 bases, 8 bases remained unmatched. CDR3 amino acids: CASSQEPRTGQGYTF. CDR3 in DNA: TGTGCCAGCAGCCAAGAACCCCGGACAGGGCAAGGCTACACCTTC.

This chain joins TRBV18 and TRBJ2-1; D gene unclear. This CDR3 region has 11 residues. Trimming removed 3 bases at V and 10 bases at J, with 7 bases between. In germline, CDR1 is KGHSH, CDR2 LQKENI. The CDR3 DNA reads as TGTGCCAGCTCACCGGCGGAGGAGCAGTTCTTC. This encodes CASSPAEEQFF.

The chain uses TRBV5-1 and TRBJ2-7, with a possible D match to TRBD2 (5 bases). Trimming shortened V by 5 bases and J by 0 bases, and 9 bases separated the two germline ends. CDR1 and CDR2 from the germline V gene are SGHRS and YFSETQ. This CDR3 contains 13 residues. CDR3 in amino acids: CASREAASYEQYF. For the CDR3, the DNA is TGCGCCAGCAGGGAAGCGGCCTCCTACGAGCAGTACTTC.

The chain joins TRBV7-2 to TRBJ2-7; 8 bases agree with TRBD2. There are 16 residues in the CDR3. With V trimmed by 10 bases and J by 3 bases, 17 bases remained unmatched. CDR1 is SGHTA, CDR2 FQGNSA, per germline. DNA for the CDR3: TGTGCCACGGGCGGACCCAAGCGGGGGAACATCTACGAGCAGTACTTC. Translation gives CATGGPKRGNIYEQYF.

A few counts support this clone. This chain links TRBV18 with TRBJ2-2, with 10 bases matching TRBD2. The CDR3 spans 16 residues. With V trimmed by 3 bases and J by 3 bases, 4 bases remained unmatched. Germline lookup yields CDR1 KGHSH and CDR2 LQKENI. Here the CDR3 DNA reads TGTGCCAGCTCACCGCTAGCGGGGGACCACACCGGGGAGCTGTTTTTT. Protein product: CASSPLAGDHTGELFF.

There are a few counts of this clone. The chain couples TRBV6-1 to TRBJ1-5; 12 bases agree with TRBD1. Germline V lookup: CDR1 MNHNS, CDR2 SASEGT. The CDR3 spans 17 residues. Germline trimming cut 0 bases from V and 6 bases from J; bases unmatched to any gene: 6. CDR3 coding DNA: TGTGCCAGCAGTGAAGCGCTAGGGACAGGGGGCGGTCAGCCCCAGCATTTT. This translates into CASSEALGTGGGQPQHF.

The V and J genes are TRBV7-8 and TRBJ1-1, with D hard to call. Trimming shortened V by 0 bases and J by 6 bases, and 17 bases separated the two germline ends. This CDR3 has 16 residues. Germline V gene data show CDR1 as SGHVS and CDR2 as FQNEAQ. CDR3 loop: CASSLATNRPLPEAFF. CDR3 DNA: TGTGCCAGCAGCTTAGCTACAAACCGCCCCCTTCCTGAAGCTTTCTTT.

V gene TRBV18 combines with J gene TRBJ2-2; maybe TRBD1 (6 bases). The CDR3 is made up of 21 amino acids. The V and J ends lost 3 bases and 1 base respectively, with 27 bases between them. CDR1 and CDR2 from the germline V gene are KGHSH and LQKENI. DNA of the CDR3: TGTGCCAGCTCACCCCCTACTCAGGCAGGGGCGCCCCAACAGAACACCGGGGAGCTGTTTTTT. This sequence encodes CASSPPTQAGAPQQNTGELFF.

V gene TRBV5-6 combines with J gene TRBJ1-2; the match to TRBD1 covers 12 bases. The CDR3 has 13 amino acids. The germline V gene encodes CDR1 SGHDT and CDR2 YYEEEE. Trimming cost V 7 bases and J 6 bases; bases outside gene matches: 4. The CDR3 DNA is TGTGCCAGCGGGACAGGGGGCTTAAATGGCTACACCTTC. Translating gives CASGTGGLNGYTF. Based on the CDR3 plus reference TRBV5-6 and TRBJ1-2, the full variable domain is DAGVTQSPTHLIKTRGQQVTLRCSPKSGHDTVSWYQQALGQGPQFIFQYYEEEERQRGNFPDRFSGHQFPNYSSELNVNALLLGDSALYLCASGTGGLNGYTFGSGTRLTVV.

This clone occurred once. The rearrangement joins TRBV9 to TRBJ2-4; the D gene is possibly TRBD2 (6 bases). Trimming took 0 bases from V and 10 from J, leaving 20 bases between them. Per the germline V gene, CDR1 is SGDLS and CDR2 is YYNGEE. The length of the CDR3 is 16 residues. The CDR3 DNA reads as TGTGCCAGCAGCGTAGCACCTAAACCTCCGGGGACTATTCAGTACTTC. Translated, it gives CASSVAPKPPGTIQYF.

For this clone: One junction end disagrees with the germline gene, perhaps due to a read error. V and J are TRBV7-7 and TRBJ1-4; D uncertain. The V gene's germline CDR1 is SSHAT and CDR2 FNYEAQ (reference sequence). The CDR3 length is 15 residues. CDR3 nucleotide sequence: TGTGCTAGCAGCTTAGGTGTTACAACTAATGAAAAACTGTTTTTT. Amino acids: CASSLGVTTNEKLFF.

The chain uses TRBV11-2 and TRBJ1-2, with TRBD1 identical over 7 bases. Looked up from germline, CDR1 is SGHAT and CDR2 is FQNNGV. Losses at the gene ends were 5 bases for V and 5 bases for J; bases not matched to a gene: 11. The CDR3 extends over 15 amino acids. The CDR3 nucleotides are TGTGCCAGCAGCCTCGAGACAGGGTTAGGTTATGGCTACACCTTC. This codes for CASSLETGLGYGYTF.

V usage is TRBV5-1 and J usage is TRBJ2-1, with TRBD1 as a possible D gene (5 bases). Germline V gene data show CDR1 as SGHRS and CDR2 as YFSETQ. Between the trimmed V and J ends, which lost 7 bases and 7 bases, there was a span of 15 bases. The CDR3 covers 13 residues. The CDR3 region has the DNA TGCGCCAGCCGGAAAGGGGATAAGAATGAGCAGTTCTTC. Residues: CASRKGDKNEQFF.

The chain links TRBV7-8 to TRBJ1-5, with 7 bases identical to TRBD1. Looked up from germline, CDR1 is SGHVS and CDR2 is FQNEAQ. The CDR3 contains 14 residues. V was pared by 3 bases and J by 6 bases, with 5 bases of the junction left unmatched. The CDR3 sequence is CASSLTGFVQPQHF. CDR3 coding DNA: TGTGCCAGCAGCTTGACAGGGTTTGTTCAGCCCCAGCATTTT.

The chain joins TRBV5-4 to TRBJ2-5; D possibly corresponds to TRBD2 (7 bases). The tail of the sequence fits TRBJ2-7 better, so the J call may be wrong. Germline values: CDR1 SGHNT, CDR2 YYREEE (reference sequence). The CDR3 loop spans 14 amino acids. The CDR3 is CASSLEGGGFEQYF. DNA of the CDR3: TGTGCCAGCAGCTTGGAGGGGGGGGGCTTCGAGCAGTACTTC.

J is TRBJ2-3 and V is TRBV18; 12 bases are a match to TRBD2. Germline trimming cut 4 bases from V and 3 bases from J; bases unmatched to any gene: 14. Germline loops: CDR1 KGHSH, CDR2 LQKENI. The CDR3 is 19 amino acids. The CDR3 spells CASSRRLASGGAGTDTQYF. The CDR3 DNA reads as TGTGCCAGCTCACGACGACTTGCTAGCGGGGGGGCCGGGACAGATACGCAGTATTTT.

The chain combines TRBV19 with TRBJ1-1; weak D call: TRBD1 (5 bases). Trimming pared 7 bases from V and 0 bases from J, leaving 15 bases between. This CDR3 contains 15 residues. Germline V gives CDR1 LNHDA, CDR2 SQIVND (reference sequence). CDR3 protein: CASTRAFGLNTEAFF. The DNA for the CDR3 is TGTGCCAGTACCAGGGCCTTTGGCCTGAACACTGAAGCTTTCTTT.

The rearrangement joins TRBV9 to TRBJ2-3; D may be TRBD2 (6 bases). This CDR3 has 14 residues. The ends were cut back, 0 bases at V and 4 bases at J, with 9 bases in the middle. Germline assignment: CDR1 SGDLS and CDR2 YYNGEE. The DNA of the CDR3 is TGTGCCAGCAGCGTAGCGGGAGCACCAGATACGCAGTATTTT. As protein: CASSVAGAPDTQYF.